One and the same sample provided the 17 T cell receptor beta chains below, sequenced in a study of shared clonotypes between healthy human individuals. Clones were read by immunoSEQ multiplex PCR, and TCRdb kept only the in-frame ones, dropping some. The sample shows fewer than 600,000 clones, roughly 77% of them seen only once. Sample: PBMCs. The receptors stem from a woman in her thirties or forties in good health. Some clones in this sample may be carry-over from other donors' samples.

V gene TRBV10-1 combines with J gene TRBJ2-1, with D maybe TRBD1 (5 bases). V was shortened by 1 base and J by 8 bases, with 27 bases between the two germline ends. The CDR3 runs 19 residues. Germline-derived CDR1 and CDR2 are WNHNN and SYGVQD (reference sequence). CDR3 protein: CASSEYVPKTQGVRDEQFF. Written as DNA, the CDR3 is TGCGCCAGCAGTGAGTACGTTCCGAAAACCCAAGGGGTTCGGGATGAGCAGTTCTTC.

The rearrangement uses TRBV29-1 and TRBJ2-2; TRBD2 might be the D (6 bases). Germline CDR1 reads SQVTM; CDR2 reads ANQGSEA. CDR3 size: 14 residues. Trimming removed 4 bases at V and 3 bases at J, with 12 bases between. CDR3 DNA sequence: TGCAGCGTTGCGGCGGGGTGGGACACCGGGGAGCTGTTTTTT. Amino acid sequence: CSVAAGWDTGELFF.

This rearrangement joins TRBV27 to TRBJ2-1; weak D call: TRBD2 (6 bases). Trimming shortened V by 0 bases and J by 4 bases, and 10 bases separated the two germline ends. Germline assignment: CDR1 MNHEY and CDR2 SMNVEV (reference sequence). The CDR3 loop spans 15 amino acids. The CDR3 DNA follows: TGTGCCAGCAGTTTATCGTCTGCGGGGTACAATGAGCAGTTCTTC. This encodes CASSLSSAGYNEQFF.

The chain couples TRBV5-1 to TRBJ2-2; tentatively, D is TRBD1 or TRBD2 (6 bases each). Deletions cut 4 bases from V and 4 bases from J, with 11 bases between. The germline gives CDR1 SGHRS, CDR2 YFSETQ. There are 14 residues in the CDR3. CDR3 coding DNA: TGCGCCAGCAGCGGAGGGACAACCACCGGGGAGCTGTTTTTT. Translated, it gives CASSGGTTTGELFF.

This clone was observed a handful of times. The chain employs TRBV19 and TRBJ2-5; 9 bases agree with TRBD1. CDR1 and CDR2 from the germline V gene are LNHDA and SQIVND (reference sequence). V lost 8 bases and J lost 2; bases outside the gene matches: 6. This CDR3 has 14 amino acids. The CDR3 region is CASFGQGSQETQYF. The CDR3 coding sequence is TGTGCCAGTTTCGGACAGGGGAGTCAAGAGACCCAGTACTTC. The full variable domain, with the rest looked up from reference TRBV19 and TRBJ2-5, is DGGITQSPKYLFRKEGQNVTLSCEQNLNHDAMYWYRQDPGQGLRLIYYSQIVNDFQKGDIAEGYSVSREKKESFPLTVTSAQKNPTAFYLCASFGQGSQETQYFGPGTRLLVL.

V and J are TRBV7-2 and TRBJ1-2; D is perhaps TRBD1 (5 bases). The CDR3 totals 13 residues. The V gene lost 5 bases and the J gene lost 3 bases, with 10 bases spanning the gap. From germline, CDR1 is SGHTA and CDR2 FQGNSA. CDR3 in amino acids: CASSLGTHYGYTF. The CDR3 DNA reads TGTGCCAGCAGCCTCGGGACCCACTATGGCTACACCTTC.

V and J are TRBV19 and TRBJ1-1, with D uncertain. This CDR3 comprises 13 residues. V was shortened by 4 bases and J by 1 base, with 7 bases between the two germline ends. CDR1 is LNHDA and CDR2 is SQIVND in the germline V gene (reference sequence). The CDR3 sequence: CASSSDGNTEAFF. The CDR3, as DNA: TGTGCCAGTAGTAGCGACGGGAACACTGAAGCTTTCTTT.

The chain has TRBV10-2 and TRBJ2-1; 7 bases are shared with TRBD2. The CDR3 spans 16 residues. With V trimmed by 0 bases and J by 7 bases, 9 bases remained unmatched. Germline CDR1 and CDR2: WSHSY and SAAADI. The CDR3 DNA follows: TGCGCCAGCAGTGAGTCCGCGGGAGACGGGAATAATGAGCAGTTCTTC. This encodes CASSESAGDGNNEQFF.

This clone has more than one count but fewer than ten. The chain has TRBV2 and TRBJ1-1, with D hard to call. Germline CDR1 is SNHLY and CDR2 is FYNNEI. V lost 1 base and J lost 11, with 14 bases in between. There are 13 residues in the CDR3. The CDR3 region is CASSEETGELAFF. CDR3 DNA sequence: TGTGCCAGCAGTGAAGAGACTGGAGAGTTGGCTTTCTTT.

The chain is built from TRBV5-6 and TRBJ2-5; no clear D gene. Germline V gene data show CDR1 as SGHDT and CDR2 as YYEEEE. The CDR3 runs to 14 residues. Trimming left V 0 bases short and J 2 bases short, with 8 bases between. CDR3 in DNA: TGTGCCAGCAGCTTGGTGGCACTTCAAGAGACCCAGTACTTC. It codes for CASSLVALQETQYF.

The chain couples TRBV15 to TRBJ2-7; maybe TRBD2 (6 bases). The V and J ends lost 0 bases and 0 bases respectively, with 12 bases between them. CDR3 size: 16 residues. Germline lookup yields CDR1 LNHNV and CDR2 YYDKDF (reference sequence). CDR3 loop: CATSREYSGSSYEQYF. The DNA for the CDR3 is TGTGCCACCAGCAGAGAGTACTCCGGGAGCTCCTACGAGCAGTACTTC.

The chain carries TRBV28 and TRBJ1-5; a possible D gene is TRBD1 (5 bases). V gave up 5 bases and J gave up 1 base, with 15 bases separating them. The CDR3 consists of 16 residues. Germline CDR1 reads MDHEN; CDR2 reads SYDVKM. CDR3 residues: CASSPPLQGSNQPQHF. CDR3 sequence (DNA): TGTGCCAGCAGTCCCCCCCTCCAGGGAAGCAATCAGCCCCAGCATTTT.

This chain uses TRBV9 with TRBJ1-1, with TRBD1 matching over 9 bases. Germline CDR1 is SGDLS and CDR2 is YYNGEE. This CDR3 contains 13 residues. V lost 3 bases to trimming and J lost 6 bases; unmatched junction nucleotides: 3. This CDR3 is CASSERQGAEAFF. DNA for the CDR3: TGTGCCAGCAGCGAAAGACAGGGGGCTGAAGCTTTCTTT.

The chain has TRBV4-1 and TRBJ2-1; D possibly corresponds to TRBD2 (6 bases). The V and J ends lost 4 bases and 2 bases respectively, with 9 bases between them. Germline CDR1 and CDR2: MGHRA and YSYEKL. CDR3 length: 14 residues. The CDR3 bases are TGCGCCAGCAGCCGGGGGACTCCCTACAATGAGCAGTTCTTC. Its translation is CASSRGTPYNEQFF.

Comments on this clone: A read error may produce the germline difference seen at one junction end. This sequence joins TRBV30 and TRBJ2-3, with D maybe TRBD1 (5 bases). The CDR3 runs to 11 residues. The germline gives CDR1 GTSNPN, CDR2 SVGIG (reference sequence). CDR3 protein: CAWSGREEENF. CDR3 DNA sequence: TGTGCCTGGAGTGGCAGGGAAGAGGAGAATTTT.

V is TRBV20-1 and J is TRBJ2-1, with a weak D call TRBD1 (5 bases). Germline V gene lookup returns CDR1 DFQATT and CDR2 SNEGSKA (reference sequence). The CDR3 has 10 residues. V was trimmed by 6 bases and J by 10 bases, leaving 10 bases between them. In DNA form, the CDR3 reads TGCAGTGCCCTGGGGCCGGAGCAGTTCTTC. Amino acids: CSALGPEQFF.

The genes are TRBV15 and TRBJ1-5; 11 positions agree with TRBD1. The CDR3 has 13 amino acids. Germline V gene sequence: CDR1 LNHNV, CDR2 YYDKDF (reference sequence). The J segment lost 4 bases and the V segment lost 11 bases, leaving 4 bases of the junction unmatched. The chain's CDR3 is CASRDRGNQPQHF. The CDR3 nucleotides read TGTGCCTCCCGGGACAGGGGGAATCAGCCCCAGCATTTT.